The text below deals with one TCR beta chain. The antigen remains undetermined. These data come from a study of CD8+ T cells in alopecia areata. Study results and caveats: Researchers reported that TCR sharing among patients proved less clear than in mice, possibly HLA-linked. Elevated clonality characterized lesional scalp relative to normal scalp, particularly in alopecia totalis/universalis.

The sequencing template was cDNA reverse transcribed from extracted RNA. The data were produced by immunoSEQ multiplex PCR, yet TCRdb's version contains in-frame clones alone and is incomplete. The table has around 140,000 clones, 45% to 60% seen once. Lesional scalp punch biopsies and peripheral blood were collected from alopecia areata patients. V shed 5 bases and J 10 bases; nucleotides not matched to a gene: 4. The length of the CDR3 is 12 residues. Germline-derived CDR1 and CDR2 are MNHEY and SMNVEV (reference sequence). This sequence was found in a human donor with alopecia areata. This specimen consisted of CD4+ T cells sorted from blood, obtained at week 0. This chain joins TRBV27 and TRBJ2-1, with 8 bases matching TRBD2. The CDR3 here is CASSALAGEQFF. The CDR3 bases are TGTGCCAGCAGTGCCTTAGCGGGAGAGCAGTTCTTC.